At least ten counts were recorded for the clone carrying this T cell receptor (beta chain). The target antigen is unknown. The entry originates in a study of blood T cells in healthy people across ages. The CDR3 is 16 amino acids. V trimming: 5 bases; J trimming: 3 bases; junction bases outside the gene matches: 8. Germline CDR1 and CDR2: SGHTA and FQGTGA. Study-level findings and limits: PBMCs left unsorted prevented a conclusive naive versus antigen-experienced comparison.

It was with a sample-barcoded 5' primer and a J-beta primer mix that a second PCR of roughly 6 to 12 cycles was run. Every cDNA was tagged by a template-switch adaptor with 12 random nucleotides. Each CDR3 protein is one row after TCRdb ran MiXCR on the 5' RACE reads. Of 500,000 to 700,000 distinct CDR3 sequences listed, roughly 30% were seen once; the top ten hold 15% to 18%. The sequence derives from a woman older than 75 in good health. The chain joins TRBV7-3 to TRBJ2-1; TRBD1 matches at 9 bases. Sequenced: blood. The CDR3 DNA reads as TGTGCCAGCAGCCCTCCACAGGGGGCGGTCTACAATGAGCAGTTCTTC. Translating it yields CASSPPQGAVYNEQFF.